The following is a T cell receptor (beta chain) sequence with its context. In germline, CDR1 is LNHDA, CDR2 SQIVND (reference sequence). CDR3 length: 14 residues. V lost 4 bases and J 4 bases, leaving 8 bases between the germline ends. This record belongs to a study of blood T cell repertoires in COVID-19. Across the study: Sites across the United States, Italy and Spain contributed samples from acute and convalescent COVID-19. The analysed material was cDNA or gDNA that came from T cells, B-cell-depleted T cells, or PBMCs.

As processed by the authors: The authors estimated nucleated cell counts from reference gene primer amplification. Only in-frame clones appear in the TCRdb table, and some are missing; sequencing was by immunoSEQ multiplex PCR. D and trimming were read from the DNA, whereas the V and J calls and clone size are those reported in that table. The sample holds 250,000 to 400,000 clones; around 86% are singletons and the top ten take 1%. This sequence was found in a man between 45 and 60 years old with active or convalescent COVID-19. This chain connects TRBV19 to TRBJ2-6; D may be TRBD2 (6 bases). Sequencing was done on a sample of peripheral blood. As DNA, the CDR3 is TGTGCCAGTAGTAGCGGGGACGGGGCCAACGTCCTGACTTTC. It encodes CASSSGDGANVLTF.